The 28 T cell receptor beta chains below all came from one sample that was sequenced in a study of T cell responses to AZD1222 COVID-19 vaccine. The repertoire was sequenced with immunoSEQ multiplex PCR; TCRdb's copy has only in-frame clones and lacks some. The data contain approximately 150,000 clones, 90% of them singletons. The specimen was peripheral blood, collected 28 days after the second AZD1222 dose. The receptor set was obtained from an adult who received the AZD1222 COVID-19 vaccine.

This clone has a single count. The V gene is TRBV7-2, the J gene TRBJ2-3; the D is unclear. The CDR3 contains 13 residues. Germline V CDR1 and CDR2: SGHTA, FQGNSA. V was trimmed by 5 bases and J by 5 bases, leaving 11 bases between them. For the CDR3, the DNA is TGTGCCAGCAGCAAACGGGCGTTAGATACGCAGTATTTT. This translates into CASSKRALDTQYF.

The gene calls are TRBV9 and TRBJ2-6; D is unclear. Germline V gives CDR1 SGDLS, CDR2 YYNGEE. V lost 0 bases and J lost 3, with 7 bases in between. The CDR3 runs to 15 residues. CDR3 coding DNA: TGTGCCAGCAGCGTAGCCTCCATTGGGGCCAACGTCCTGACTTTC. The encoded protein is CASSVASIGANVLTF.

The J gene is TRBJ2-7, the V gene TRBV21-1; the D call in the table, TRBD1, was not verified against the DNA. TRBV21-1 constitutes a pseudogene. The CDR3 consists of 15 residues. CDR3 region: CASRWGQLSSYEQYF. In DNA, the CDR3 is TGTGCCAGCAGATGGGGACAGCTGAGCTCCTACGAGCAGTACTTC.

The chain employs TRBV5-1 and TRBJ2-1; TRBD2 matches 8 bases. Unmatched junction bases numbered 8, after V lost 2 bases and J lost 7 bases. This CDR3 comprises 15 residues. The germline V gene encodes CDR1 SGHRS and CDR2 YFSETQ. The CDR3 coding sequence is TGCGCCAGCAGCTTCACTAGCGGAGGCCGGAATGAGCAGTTCTTC. It encodes CASSFTSGGRNEQFF.

V gene TRBV18 combines with J gene TRBJ2-1; 8 bases fit TRBD2. CDR3 length: 13 residues. V lost 6 bases and J lost 5; bases outside the gene matches: 3. In germline, CDR1 is KGHSH, CDR2 LQKENI. DNA for the CDR3: TGTGCCAGCTCTAGCGGGACCAACAATGAGCAGTTCTTC. This codes for CASSSGTNNEQFF.

This rearrangement joins TRBV30 to TRBJ1-6; D is uncertain. This CDR3 is built from 16 residues. The germline V and J ends were trimmed by 4 bases and 0 bases, with 13 bases remaining between them. CDR1 is GTSNPN and CDR2 is SVGIG in the germline V gene (reference sequence). CDR3 loop: CAWTLRGSSYNSPLHF. The CDR3 DNA sequence: TGTGCCTGGACCTTGCGCGGGAGCTCCTATAATTCACCCCTCCACTTT.

V and J are TRBV5-8 and TRBJ1-6; 8 bases are a match to TRBD1. CDR1 is SGHTS and CDR2 is YDEGEE in the germline V gene. This CDR3 comprises 11 residues. The trim removed 5 bases at V and 18 bases at J, leaving 7 bases unmatched. CDR3 region: CASSYRGSRHF. CDR3 coding DNA: TGTGCCAGCAGTTACAGGGGGTCTCGCCACTTT.

The chain couples TRBV10-3 to TRBJ1-1; D uncertain. Germline CDR1 and CDR2: ENHRY and SYGVKD. The CDR3 has 13 amino acids. Trimming stripped 8 bases from V and 2 bases from J, with 12 bases between. The CDR3 sequence is CAIEEVENTEAFF. DNA for the CDR3: TGTGCCATCGAAGAAGTGGAAAACACTGAAGCTTTCTTT.

V is TRBV28 and J is TRBJ2-3, with 10 nucleotides matching TRBD2. The CDR3 totals 15 residues. Trimming at V came to 6 bases and at J to 4 bases, leaving 7 bases not matched to a gene. Per the germline V gene, CDR1 is MDHEN and CDR2 is SYDVKM. This CDR3 reads CASSPAGGPADTQYF. In DNA, the CDR3 is TGTGCCAGCAGCCCAGCGGGGGGGCCAGCAGATACGCAGTATTTT.

This clone was picked up a small number of times. The chain employs TRBV6-2 or TRBV6-3 and TRBJ2-7, with TRBD1 matching over 10 bases. The CDR3 has 14 residues. J lost 3 bases, V lost 5 bases, and 4 bases had no gene match. The germline V gene has CDR1 MNHEY and CDR2 SVGEGT. The DNA for the CDR3 is TGTGCCAGCAGTCCGGACAGGGGGGACTACGAGCAGTACTTC. This encodes CASSPDRGDYEQYF.

This sequence joins TRBV12-3 or TRBV12-4 and TRBJ2-7; maybe TRBD1 (6 bases). CDR3 length equals 13 residues. The germline V and J ends were trimmed by 5 bases and 1 base, with 9 bases remaining between them. The CDR3 DNA follows: TGTGCCAGCAGTCTGGGACAATCCTACGAGCAGTACTTC. This codes for CASSLGQSYEQYF.

The genes are TRBV5-6 and TRBJ1-2; tentative D call: TRBD1 (6 bases). Germline V CDR1 and CDR2: SGHDT, YYEEEE. V lost 5 bases to trimming and J lost 4 bases, with 12 bases between them. The CDR3 contains 13 residues. The DNA for the CDR3 is TGTGCCAGCAGTCCGGACAGATTCTATGGCTACACCTTC. Amino acids: CASSPDRFYGYTF.

This clone was seen just once. The chain combines TRBV7-2 with TRBJ2-7; D not certain. CDR3 length equals 12 residues. In germline, CDR1 is SGHTA, CDR2 FQGNSA. Trimming removed 1 base at V and 5 bases at J, with 6 bases between. The CDR3 is CASSLGWNEQYF. For the CDR3, the DNA is TGTGCCAGCAGCTTAGGCTGGAACGAGCAGTACTTC.

This clone was detected only a few times. V gene TRBV7-2 combines with J gene TRBJ2-7, with no clear D. V gave up 4 bases and J gave up 2 bases, with 9 bases separating them. The CDR3 covers 13 residues. The germline V gene has CDR1 SGHTA and CDR2 FQGNSA. The CDR3 DNA sequence: TGTGCCAGCAGCTCACCGTCCGCCTACGAGCAGTACTTC. This encodes CASSSPSAYEQYF.

The chain carries TRBV7-3 and TRBJ2-1; D might be TRBD1 (6 bases). Germline loops: CDR1 SGHTA, CDR2 FQGTGA. V dropped 3 bases and J dropped 10 bases, with 13 bases sitting between them. This CDR3 region has 13 residues. CDR3 amino acids: CASSLLQGNEQFF. Here the CDR3 DNA reads TGTGCCAGCAGCTTGCTACAGGGAAACGAGCAGTTCTTC.

The chain is built from TRBV2 and TRBJ2-7; D may match TRBD1 or TRBD2 (5 bases each). The CDR3 consists of 16 residues. Germline CDR1 is SNHLY and CDR2 is FYNNEI. The V end lost 3 bases, the J end lost 1 base, and 16 bases lay between the germline ends. This chain's CDR3 is CASSDLFGDQSYEQYF. The CDR3 nucleotides read TGTGCCAGCAGTGATCTCTTTGGGGACCAATCCTACGAGCAGTACTTC.

The chain is built from TRBV7-2 and TRBJ2-2; D remains unclear. CDR3 length: 13 residues. V lost 3 bases and J 6 bases, leaving 8 bases between the germline ends. Germline-derived CDR1 and CDR2 are SGHTA and FQGNSA. The CDR3 bases are TGTGCCAGCAGCTTCGTGCTCCCCGGGGAGCTGTTTTTT. It codes for CASSFVLPGELFF.

For this clone: This sample also contains other DNA sequences that code for the same CDR3. The chain is built from TRBV6-5 and TRBJ2-7; D is possibly TRBD2 (5 bases). The CDR3 runs 16 residues. CDR1 is MNHEY, CDR2 SVGAGI, per germline. V was clipped by 0 bases and J by 1 base, with 13 bases between them. CDR3 amino acids: CASSYSTSGSSYEQYF. The CDR3 nucleotides read TGTGCCAGCAGTTACTCGACCTCGGGGAGTTCCTACGAGCAGTACTTC.

This sequence joins TRBV10-3 and TRBJ2-3; 8 bases fit TRBD2. V shed 11 bases, J shed 6 bases, and the junction held 7 bases outside the gene matches. The CDR3 runs 12 residues. From germline, CDR1 is ENHRY and CDR2 SYGVKD. CDR3 sequence (DNA): TGTGCCTCGCGGGAGGTTAGGGATACGCAGTATTTT. Protein sequence: CASREVRDTQYF.

This chain joins TRBV28 and TRBJ2-1, with D unclear. The CDR3 runs to 15 residues. CDR1 MDHEN and CDR2 SYDVKM come from the germline V gene. The V end lost 4 bases, the J end lost 1 base, and 11 bases lay between the germline ends. The CDR3 is CASSSGQPSYNEQFF. CDR3 in DNA: TGTGCCAGCAGTTCGGGCCAGCCATCCTACAATGAGCAGTTCTTC.

This sequence joins TRBV30 and TRBJ1-2; D may be TRBD1 (5 bases). CDR3 size: 13 residues. V was cut by 0 bases and J by 3 bases, with 8 bases left in between. Germline V gene lookup returns CDR1 GTSNPN and CDR2 SVGIG (reference sequence). CDR3 sequence: CAWSVGTYYGYTF. The CDR3 DNA follows: TGTGCCTGGAGTGTAGGGACTTACTATGGCTACACCTTC.

The chain employs TRBV15 and TRBJ2-7; TRBD1 is a possible D gene (5 bases). The CDR3 runs to 17 residues. Germline V gene data show CDR1 as LNHNV and CDR2 as YYDKDF (reference sequence). V dropped 0 bases and J dropped 6 bases, with 21 bases sitting between them. For the CDR3, the DNA is TGTGCCACCAGCAGAGAAAACTCAGGGCTCACCCCGTCCGAGCAGTACTTC. Its protein is CATSRENSGLTPSEQYF.

The chain links TRBV20-1 to TRBJ2-5, with D possibly being TRBD2 (6 bases). CDR1 is DFQATT, CDR2 SNEGSKA, per germline (reference sequence). Trimming removed 6 bases from V and 4 bases from J, with 9 bases in between. This CDR3 contains 11 residues. The CDR3 region has the DNA TGCAGTGCGCGGGGCCCAGAGACCCAGTACTTC. Translating it yields CSARGPETQYF.

V and J are TRBV20-1 and TRBJ2-5; TRBD2 aligns across 7 bases. The CDR3 covers 16 residues. Germline trimming cut 3 bases from V and 6 bases from J; bases unmatched to any gene: 16. The germline V gene has CDR1 DFQATT and CDR2 SNEGSKA (reference sequence). CDR3 in DNA: TGCAGTGCTAGTGATCGAGGGGCGGGAGTATCAAAGACCCAGTACTTC. As protein: CSASDRGAGVSKTQYF.

The chain combines TRBV24-1 with TRBJ1-2, with TRBD1 as a possible D gene (5 bases). Germline loops: CDR1 KGHDR, CDR2 SFDVKD. V lost 5 bases to trimming and J lost 8 bases, with 20 bases between them. The CDR3 extends over 15 amino acids. CDR3 region: CATSGSLGVDLGYTF. The DNA for the CDR3 is TGTGCCACCAGTGGGTCTCTGGGGGTTGATCTCGGCTACACCTTC.

V usage is TRBV10-3 and J usage is TRBJ2-1, with 9 nucleotides matching TRBD2. From germline, CDR1 is ENHRY and CDR2 SYGVKD. This CDR3 comprises 16 residues. V dropped 4 bases and J dropped 3; count of bases not matched to a gene: 7. The CDR3 DNA sequence: TGTGCCATCAGTGGGCTAGCGGGACTCGACTACAATGAGCAGTTCTTC. Translated, it gives CAISGLAGLDYNEQFF.

V usage is TRBV25-1 and J usage is TRBJ2-7; no definite D call. V was shortened by 3 bases and J by 6 bases, with 3 bases between the two germline ends. This CDR3 comprises 10 residues. Germline V gene sequence: CDR1 MGHDK, CDR2 SYGVNS. The CDR3: CASSDSEQYF. CDR3 coding DNA: TGTGCCAGCAGTGATAGCGAGCAGTACTTC.

The chain has TRBV6-2 or TRBV6-3 and TRBJ2-7, with 10 nucleotides matching TRBD2. The germline CDR1 and CDR2 sequences are MNHEY and SVGEGT. V shed 4 bases, J shed 4 bases, and the junction held 16 bases outside the gene matches. This CDR3 has 18 residues. CDR3 protein: CASSSGASGSRGLYEQYF. DNA of the CDR3: TGTGCCAGCAGTTCGGGGGCTAGCGGGAGTCGGGGGTTATACGAGCAGTACTTC.